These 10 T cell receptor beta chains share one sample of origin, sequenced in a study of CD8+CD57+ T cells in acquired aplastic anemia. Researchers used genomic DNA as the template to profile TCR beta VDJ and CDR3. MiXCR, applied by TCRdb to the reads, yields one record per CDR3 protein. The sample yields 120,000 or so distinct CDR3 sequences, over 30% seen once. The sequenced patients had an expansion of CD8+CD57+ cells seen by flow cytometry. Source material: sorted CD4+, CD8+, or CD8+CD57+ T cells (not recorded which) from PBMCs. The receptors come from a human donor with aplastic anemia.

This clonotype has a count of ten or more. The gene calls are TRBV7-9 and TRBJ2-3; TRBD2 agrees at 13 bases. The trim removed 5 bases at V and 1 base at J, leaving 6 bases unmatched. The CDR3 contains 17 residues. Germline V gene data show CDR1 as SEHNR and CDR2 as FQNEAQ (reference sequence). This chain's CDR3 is CASSGPGTSGGTDTQYF. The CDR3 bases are TGTGCCAGCAGCGGACCTGGGACTAGCGGGGGCACAGATACGCAGTATTTT.

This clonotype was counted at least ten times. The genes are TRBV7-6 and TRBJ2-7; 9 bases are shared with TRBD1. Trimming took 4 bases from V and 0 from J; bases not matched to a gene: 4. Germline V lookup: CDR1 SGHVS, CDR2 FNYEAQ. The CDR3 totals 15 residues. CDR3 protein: CASSSQGAFSYEQYF. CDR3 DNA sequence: TGTGCCAGCAGCTCACAGGGGGCTTTCTCCTACGAGCAGTACTTC.

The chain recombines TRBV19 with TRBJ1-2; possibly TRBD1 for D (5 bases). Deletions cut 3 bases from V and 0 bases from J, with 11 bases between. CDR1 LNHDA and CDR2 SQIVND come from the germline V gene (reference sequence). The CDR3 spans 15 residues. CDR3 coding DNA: TGTGCCAGTAGTATCAAACAGGCACCTAACTATGGCTACACCTTC. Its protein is CASSIKQAPNYGYTF.

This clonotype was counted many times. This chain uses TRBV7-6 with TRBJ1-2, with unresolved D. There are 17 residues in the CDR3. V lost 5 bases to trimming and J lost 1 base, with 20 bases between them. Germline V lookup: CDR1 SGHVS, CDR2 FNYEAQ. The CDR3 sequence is CASSPTTRGTHNYGYTF. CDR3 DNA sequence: TGTGCCAGCAGCCCAACCACGCGGGGTACTCATAACTATGGCTACACCTTC.

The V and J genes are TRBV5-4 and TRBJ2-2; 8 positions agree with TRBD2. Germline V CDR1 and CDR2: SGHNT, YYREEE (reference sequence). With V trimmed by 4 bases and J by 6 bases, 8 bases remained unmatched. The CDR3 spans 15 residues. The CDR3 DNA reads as TGTGCCAGCAGCCTCGGGACTAGATGGCCCGGGGAGCTGTTTTTT. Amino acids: CASSLGTRWPGELFF.

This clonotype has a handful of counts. In DNA form, the CDR3 reads TGTGCCAGCTTCCTAGGGACAGTCAATCAGCCCCAGCATTTT. Protein: CASFLGTVNQPQHF. This chain links TRBV6-1 with TRBJ1-5, with TRBD1 matching over 7 bases. Germline lookup yields CDR1 MNHNS and CDR2 SASEGT. V was clipped by 8 bases and J by 3 bases; unmatched bases: 7. The CDR3 sequence is 14 residues long.

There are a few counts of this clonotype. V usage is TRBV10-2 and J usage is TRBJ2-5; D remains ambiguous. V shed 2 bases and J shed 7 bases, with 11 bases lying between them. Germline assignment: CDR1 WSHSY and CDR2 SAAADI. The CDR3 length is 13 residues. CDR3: CASSEDWPRTQYF. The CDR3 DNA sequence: TGCGCCAGCAGTGAGGACTGGCCCCGGACCCAGTACTTC.

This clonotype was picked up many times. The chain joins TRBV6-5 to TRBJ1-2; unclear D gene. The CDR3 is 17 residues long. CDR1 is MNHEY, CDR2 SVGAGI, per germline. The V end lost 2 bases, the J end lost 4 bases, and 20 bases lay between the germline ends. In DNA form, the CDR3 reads TGTGCCAGCAGTTACGGTGAGGTTACCGCCGTGGTCTATGGCTACACCTTC. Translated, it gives CASSYGEVTAVVYGYTF.

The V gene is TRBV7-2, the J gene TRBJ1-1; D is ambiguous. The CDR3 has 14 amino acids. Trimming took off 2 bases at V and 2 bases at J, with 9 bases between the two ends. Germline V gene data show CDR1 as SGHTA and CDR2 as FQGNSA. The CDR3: CASSLRELNTEAFF. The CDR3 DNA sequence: TGTGCCAGCAGCTTAAGAGAGTTAAACACTGAAGCTTTCTTT.

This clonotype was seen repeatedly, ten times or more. The CDR3 nucleotides read TGTGCCAGCAGCCCATATAATTCACCCCTCCACTTT. Its protein product is CASSPYNSPLHF. The genes are TRBV7-2 and TRBJ1-6, with D unresolved. V lost 5 bases and J lost 4, with 3 bases in between. Germline CDR1 is SGHTA and CDR2 is FQGNSA. The CDR3 has 12 residues.